In this sample, the clone carrying this TCR beta chain turned up a few times. Antigen specificity is unknown. The source of the sample is a study of T cells in Graves' hyperthyroidism and ophthalmopathy. General study points: Most thyroid clonotypes expanded above 0.001 were also detected in blood. Before onset, ophthalmopathy was predicted by the model a median approximately 6.7 months earlier.

What was amplified from RNA transcripts were TCR beta CDR3 regions. When the TCR CDR3 underwent first-round RT-PCR, the HTBI primer set was used. From the multiplex PCR reads, TCRdb called clonotypes with MiXCR, one entry per CDR3 protein. This table has about 710,000 distinct CDR3 sequences, about 17% appearing once. V was clipped by 5 bases and J by 6 bases; unmatched bases: 1. CDR3 length: 13 residues. CDR1 and CDR2 from the germline V gene are LNHDA and SQIVND (reference sequence). Sequences were obtained from blood. V and J are TRBV19 and TRBJ1-1; 12 bases line up with TRBD1. This sequence was found in a man younger than 30 with Graves' hyperthyroidism. CDR3 coding DNA: TGTGCCAGTAGTCGGGACAGGGGGCCTGAAGCTTTCTTT. Protein: CASSRDRGPEAFF. Combining the CDR3 with reference TRBV19 and TRBJ1-1 gives the whole variable domain DGGITQSPKYLFRKEGQNVTLSCEQNLNHDAMYWYRQDPGQGLRLIYYSQIVNDFQKGDIAEGYSVSREKKESFPLTVTSAQKNPTAFYLCASSRDRGPEAFFGQGTRLTVV.